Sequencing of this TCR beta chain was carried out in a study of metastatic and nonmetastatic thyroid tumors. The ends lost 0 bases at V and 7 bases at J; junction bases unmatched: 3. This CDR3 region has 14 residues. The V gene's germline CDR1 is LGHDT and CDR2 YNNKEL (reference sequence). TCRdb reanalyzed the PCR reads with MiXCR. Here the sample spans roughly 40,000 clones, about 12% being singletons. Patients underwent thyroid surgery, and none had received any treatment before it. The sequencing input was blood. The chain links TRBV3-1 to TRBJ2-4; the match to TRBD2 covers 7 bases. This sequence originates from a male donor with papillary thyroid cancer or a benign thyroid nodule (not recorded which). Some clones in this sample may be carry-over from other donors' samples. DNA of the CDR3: TGTGCCAGCAGCCAAGATCGGGGGGTGAACATTCAGTACTTC. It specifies CASSQDRGVNIQYF. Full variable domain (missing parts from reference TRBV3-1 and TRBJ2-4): DTAVSQTPKYLVTQMGNDKSIKCEQNLGHDTMYWYKQDSKKFLKIMFSYNNKELIINETVPNRFSPKSPDKAHLNLHINSLELGDSAVYFCASSQDRGVNIQYFGAGTRLSVL.